A single TCR beta chain is shown here with its context. Trimming pared 3 bases from V and 4 bases from J, leaving 19 bases between. Germline CDR1 reads SGHDT; CDR2 reads YYEEEE. The CDR3 is 16 amino acids. This sample was taken from a study of shared T cell receptors in the human thymus. Libraries were prepared by immunoSEQ multiplex PCR; TCRdb keeps only in-frame clonotypes and omits some of them. This sample has hundreds of thousands of clones; 80% to 90% occur once, and the top ten carry roughly 0.01%. The sample was also linked to a second study, of human thymus T cells.

Sequenced: thymocytes. The source is a girl less than two years old with a congenital heart defect. V and J are TRBV5-6 and TRBJ1-1; tentatively, D is TRBD1 (5 bases). Here the CDR3 reads CASSSRPLRVSTEAFF. In DNA, the CDR3 is TGTGCCAGCAGCTCACGGCCGCTCAGGGTAAGCACTGAAGCTTTCTTT.